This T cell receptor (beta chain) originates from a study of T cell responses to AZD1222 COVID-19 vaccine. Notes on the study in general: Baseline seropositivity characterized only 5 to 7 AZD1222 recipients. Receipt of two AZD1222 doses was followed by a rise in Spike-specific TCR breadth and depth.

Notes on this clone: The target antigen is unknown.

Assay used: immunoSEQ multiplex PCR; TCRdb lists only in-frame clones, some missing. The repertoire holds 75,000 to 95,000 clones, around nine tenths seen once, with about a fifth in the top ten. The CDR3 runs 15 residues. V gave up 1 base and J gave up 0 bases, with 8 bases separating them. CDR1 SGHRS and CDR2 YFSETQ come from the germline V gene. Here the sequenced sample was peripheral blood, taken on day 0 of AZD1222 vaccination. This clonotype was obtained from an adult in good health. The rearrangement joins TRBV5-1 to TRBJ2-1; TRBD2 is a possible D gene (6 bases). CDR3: CASSLMGLSYNEQFF. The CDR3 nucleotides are TGCGCCAGCAGCTTGATGGGACTCTCCTACAATGAGCAGTTCTTC.